The subject of this entry is one T cell receptor (beta chain). Its specific antigen is unknown. No base quality information exists; no much larger clone differs at one position. These data are taken from a study of blood T cell repertoires in COVID-19 (dated by TCRdb to about 2020). With respect to the entire study: Samples from collaborators originated in the United States, Italy and Spain and spanned both the acute and convalescent phases of COVID-19. The prospective study material was composed of cDNA or gDNA derived from T cells, B-cell-depleted T cells, or PBMCs. The dataset comprised deeply sampled blood TCRbeta repertoires from subjects exposed to, actively infected with, or recovered from COVID-19. The repertoires were released in a freely available public database meant as a resource for research on the immune response to SARS-CoV-2. Samples came from the ongoing ImmuneRACE study (first 160 participants) plus 1,254 subjects from 6 global collaborators. Sample metadata almost always included a de-identified subject ID, COVID-19 status, age in years and sex. Where HLA class I and class II types were available, the types were taken from metadata supplied by the sample provider, not from assay-based typing. What the work shows at the level of the full study, not this receptor alone: Clinical and demographic metadata were provided uncurated, with the amount varying by source and participant.

TCRbeta CDR3 regions were amplified from genomic DNA using the immunoSEQ Assay, a bias-controlled multiplex PCR. In the source study's methods: Nucleated cell counts per sample were estimated from amplification of reference gene primers within the assay. Sequence reads were collapsed and filtered to measure the absolute abundance of every unique TCRbeta CDR3 rearrangement. For each sample, productive Simpson clonality was calculated as the square root of Simpson's diversity index over productive rearrangements. TCRdb's version of the immuneACCESS table is confined to in-frame rearrangements and falls short of the full clone set. An unresolved V gene accounts for under half of the shortfall where checked; the remainder is of unknown origin. The V and J calls and clone size come from that table; D and trimming were worked out from the DNA. Here the sample has fewer than 250,000 clones; 70% to 90% occur a single time. Roughly 0.7% of the sample belongs to the ten largest clones.

Whole blood was collected in K2EDTA tubes by collaborating institutions according to the institutions' own protocols. Collaborator samples were shipped for TCRbeta analysis as frozen whole blood, isolated PBMCs, or DNA extracted from either sample type. Via the germline V gene, CDR1 is MDHEN and CDR2 SYDVKM. V is clipped by 5 bases and J by 7 bases, and the sequence between their germline boundaries is 21 bases long. CDR3 length: 16 amino acids, cysteine to phenylalanine. CDR3 DNA only is kept here, 48 bases in frame from base 1. This sequence originates from a man aged 35 to 55 with acute or convalescent COVID-19. Rearrangement joined TRBV28 to TRBJ1-5, with an unclear D gene assignment. The sequencing sample was made of peripheral blood. The DNA reads TGTGCCAGCAGTCCCGGAGGGTGGCGTTCTCGACAGCCCCAGCATTTT. The resulting protein is CASSPGGWRSRQPQHF.